Listed here are 19 T cell receptor beta chains from one sample, sequenced in a study of CD8 T cells in ankylosing spondylitis. TCRdb recomputed calls from the 5' RACE reads with MiXCR, one row per CDR3 protein. The sample carries hundreds of thousands of distinct CDR3 sequences, approximately 8.4% recorded once. Sequenced: blood, either unsorted or a sorted T cell fraction (not recorded which). The receptors shown here come from a female donor with ankylosing spondylitis or in good health (not recorded which).

This clonotype was recorded at least ten times. The chain recombines TRBV6-5 with TRBJ2-6; no reliable D call. Germline V lookup: CDR1 MNHEY, CDR2 SVGAGI. The CDR3 runs to 18 residues. V was pared by 4 bases and J by 0 bases, with 16 bases between. The CDR3 sequence: CASSWGIDLSSGANVLTF. The CDR3 DNA sequence: TGTGCCAGCAGTTGGGGAATTGACCTAAGCTCTGGGGCCAACGTCCTGACTTTC.

This clonotype was seen repeatedly, ten times or more. The chain is built from TRBV7-8 and TRBJ2-1, with TRBD2 identical over 10 bases. CDR3 length equals 20 residues. Per the germline V gene, CDR1 is SGHVS and CDR2 is FQNEAQ. The J segment lost 7 bases and the V segment lost 5 bases, leaving 23 bases of the junction unmatched. The CDR3 reads CASSLTGALIAGGVTNEQFF. CDR3 in DNA: TGTGCCAGCAGCCTGACAGGGGCTTTAATAGCGGGAGGTGTTACGAATGAGCAGTTCTTC. Full variable domain (remainder filled in from reference TRBV7-8 and TRBJ2-1): GAGVSQSPRYKVAKRGQDVALRCDPISGHVSLFWYQQALGQGPEFLTYFQNEAQLDKSGLPSDRFFAERPEGSVSTLKIQRTQQEDSAVYLCASSLTGALIAGGVTNEQFFGPGTRLTVL.

This clonotype appeared many times. The chain uses TRBV7-9 and TRBJ2-5, with 15 bases matching TRBD2. The V and J ends lost 5 bases and 5 bases, in that order; junction bases with no gene match: 6. CDR1 and CDR2 from the germline V gene are SEHNR and FQNEAQ (reference sequence). The CDR3 spans 16 residues. For the CDR3, the DNA is TGTGCCAGCAGCCGCGGACTAGCGGGAGGGCAGGAGACCCAGTACTTC. This encodes CASSRGLAGGQETQYF. The entire variable domain, with the rest obtained from reference TRBV7-9 and TRBJ2-5, is as follows: DTGVSQNPRHKITKRGQNVTFRCDPISEHNRLYWYRQTLGQGPEFLTYFQNEAQLEKSRLLSDRFSAERPKGSFSTLEIQRTEQGDSAMYLCASSRGLAGGQETQYFGPGTRLLVL.

As for this clonotype: A read error is possible here, since a much larger clone lies one base away. V and J are TRBV3-1 and TRBJ1-1; a weak D match, TRBD1 (5 bases). The CDR3 has 14 amino acids. Germline V lookup: CDR1 LGHDT, CDR2 YNNKEL (reference sequence). The CDR3 DNA is TGTGCCGGCAGCCCGCCGGGACCCAACACTGAAGCTTTCTTT. Translating gives CAGSPPGPNTEAFF.

This chain links TRBV12-2 with TRBJ2-7; TRBD1, the D gene given by the table, was not confirmed from the DNA. TRBV12-2 is a listed pseudogene. This CDR3 has 14 amino acids. Here the CDR3 reads CVSRGTTGVNRPYF. As DNA, the CDR3 is TGCGTAAGTCGCGGTACGACAGGGGTTAATAGGCCGTACTTC.

The sample holds a few counts of this clonotype. This chain uses TRBV20-1 with TRBJ2-7; D remains unclear. Germline V gene lookup returns CDR1 DFQATT and CDR2 SNEGSKA (reference sequence). The CDR3 totals 13 residues. Trimming shortened V by 0 bases and J by 5 bases, and 11 bases separated the two germline ends. The chain's CDR3 is CSARDRIEDEQYF. CDR3 in DNA: TGCAGTGCTAGAGACCGAATTGAGGACGAGCAGTACTTC.

This clonotype was observed many times. The chain is built from TRBV29-1 and TRBJ1-5; D possibly corresponds to TRBD1 (5 bases). The CDR3 totals 13 residues. Trimming cost V 4 bases and J 3 bases, with 10 bases left between them. The V gene's germline CDR1 is SQVTM and CDR2 ANQGSEA. This chain's CDR3 is CSVAGFPNQPQHF. CDR3 sequence (DNA): TGCAGCGTTGCAGGGTTTCCCAATCAGCCCCAGCATTTT.

This clonotype turned up a few times. The chain recombines TRBV6-2 or TRBV6-3 with TRBJ2-4; no firm D call. V was cut by 9 bases and J by 9 bases, with 15 bases left in between. The germline gives CDR1 MNHEY, CDR2 SVGEGT. This CDR3 has 12 amino acids. CDR3 sequence reads: CASRTGPGIQYF. The DNA for the CDR3 is TGTGCCAGTCGTACCGGGCCTGGCATTCAGTACTTC.

There are a few counts of this clonotype. The chain uses TRBV5-5 and TRBJ2-1, with D tentatively TRBD2 (6 bases). V lost 2 bases to trimming and J lost 9 bases, with 27 bases between them. The CDR3 length is 18 residues. Germline V gives CDR1 SGHKS, CDR2 YYEKEE (reference sequence). CDR3 DNA sequence: TGTGCCAGCAGCTTCTTATCTTTCGCGGGGTCCCTTGGGGGTGAGCAGTTCTTC. The encoded protein is CASSFLSFAGSLGGEQFF.

This clonotype was counted many times. This chain connects TRBV9 to TRBJ2-2; 8 bases fit TRBD2. Germline loops: CDR1 SGDLS, CDR2 YYNGEE. V lost 0 bases, J lost 6 bases, and 7 bases stayed unmatched. The CDR3 covers 16 residues. CDR3 amino acids: CASSVDPGGPSGELFF. The CDR3 DNA follows: TGTGCCAGCAGCGTAGATCCGGGAGGGCCTTCCGGGGAGCTGTTTTTT.

This chain connects TRBV7-9 to TRBJ2-1; maybe TRBD2 (6 bases). V gave up 3 bases and J gave up 4 bases, with 13 bases separating them. The CDR3 extends over 15 amino acids. The germline CDR1 and CDR2 sequences are SEHNR and FQNEAQ (reference sequence). The CDR3: CASSFRERAYNEQFF. CDR3 coding DNA: TGTGCCAGCAGCTTTCGGGAGCGGGCTTACAATGAGCAGTTCTTC.

This clonotype was seen many times. The V call is TRBV11-2, the J call TRBJ2-5; 8 nucleotides match TRBD2. V lost 5 bases and J lost 1; bases outside the gene matches: 9. This CDR3 has 16 residues. From germline, CDR1 is SGHAT and CDR2 FQNNGV. The CDR3 is CASSRLARFAQETQYF. The CDR3 DNA reads TGTGCCAGCAGCAGACTAGCGCGGTTCGCCCAAGAGACCCAGTACTTC.

This clonotype was found many times. This chain links TRBV21-1 with TRBJ2-7; TRBD2, the table's D call, lacks a check against the DNA. TRBV21-1 is described as a pseudogene. This CDR3 is built from 16 residues. The CDR3 reads CASSLRLAGNSYEQYF. DNA of the CDR3: TGTGCCAGCAGCCTTAGACTAGCGGGGAACTCCTACGAGCAGTACTTC.

There are many counts of this clonotype. V gene TRBV20-1 combines with J gene TRBJ1-6; tentative D call: TRBD1 (5 bases). The CDR3 runs 14 residues. CDR1 is DFQATT and CDR2 is SNEGSKA in the germline V gene (reference sequence). Trimming cost V 3 bases and J 8 bases, with 14 bases left between them. For the CDR3, the DNA is TGCAGTGCTAGGGCCAATGAACAGGATTCACCCCTCCACTTT. Protein: CSARANEQDSPLHF.

This clonotype was seen many times. V is TRBV5-1 and J is TRBJ2-7, with 7 bases lining up with TRBD2. The junction had 7 bases not matched to a gene; V was cut back by 4 bases and J by 3 bases. This CDR3 contains 14 residues. Germline lookup yields CDR1 SGHRS and CDR2 YFSETQ. This CDR3 is CASSREGGVYEQYF. The CDR3 coding sequence is TGCGCCAGCAGCCGTGAGGGAGGGGTCTACGAGCAGTACTTC.

This clonotype was seen at least ten times. V is TRBV3-2 and J is TRBJ2-3; the table's D call, TRBD2, has no DNA check behind it. TRBV3-2 is classified as a pseudogene. The CDR3 is 16 residues long. The CDR3 spells CASSQFTGTPADTQYF. CDR3 in DNA: TGTGCCAGCAGCCAGTTCACCGGGACTCCGGCGGATACGCAGTATTTT.

This clonotype was observed many times. The CDR3 spells CSGSQDSYEQYF. The CDR3 DNA reads as TGCAGTGGGTCACAGGACAGCTACGAGCAGTACTTC. The V call is TRBV20-1, the J call TRBJ2-7; D may be TRBD1 (6 bases). Germline-derived CDR1 and CDR2 are DFQATT and SNEGSKA (reference sequence). This CDR3 is built from 12 residues. Trimming pared 7 bases from V and 3 bases from J, leaving 13 bases between.

The table lists this clonotype with many counts. The V and J genes are TRBV7-3 and TRBJ1-6; D possibly corresponds to TRBD1 (5 bases). The CDR3 extends over 15 amino acids. The V end lost 0 bases, the J end lost 7 bases, and 10 bases lay between the germline ends. Germline-derived CDR1 and CDR2 are SGHTA and FQGTGA. CDR3 in amino acids: CASSLTRDANSPLHF. CDR3 in DNA: TGTGCCAGCAGCTTAACCCGGGACGCCAATTCACCCCTCCACTTT.

In regard to this clonotype: A read error may be the cause here, since a much bigger clone is one base away. The J gene is TRBJ2-1, the V gene TRBV19, with D possibly matching TRBD1 (6 bases). The CDR3 spans 15 residues. CDR1 is LNHDA, CDR2 SQIVND, per germline (reference sequence). CDR3 in amino acids: CDSSLNRVGDNEQFF. CDR3 bases: TGTGACAGTAGTTTAAACAGGGTAGGCGACAATGAGCAGTTCTTC.